This T cell receptor (beta chain) appears in the sequencing data of a study of identical twins. One entry per CDR3 protein, called by TCRdb with MiXCR from the 5' RACE reads. The sample lists 400,000 to 600,000 distinct CDR3 sequences; 20% to 25% were seen once. CDR3 length: 15 residues. Trimming left V 3 bases short and J 1 base short, with 13 bases between. Looked up from germline, CDR1 is SGHRS and CDR2 is YFSETQ. This clonotype was detected a few times. These same records also appear under a second study, on yellow fever vaccine responses in identical twins.

Sequences were obtained from CD4+ T cells sorted from blood. The J gene is TRBJ2-5, the V gene TRBV5-1, with D perhaps TRBD2 (6 bases). This TCR was recovered from a woman in her late teens or twenties in good health. The chain's CDR3 is CASSWAGLGQETQYF. The CDR3 DNA sequence: TGCGCCAGCAGCTGGGCGGGGCTGGGCCAAGAGACCCAGTACTTC.